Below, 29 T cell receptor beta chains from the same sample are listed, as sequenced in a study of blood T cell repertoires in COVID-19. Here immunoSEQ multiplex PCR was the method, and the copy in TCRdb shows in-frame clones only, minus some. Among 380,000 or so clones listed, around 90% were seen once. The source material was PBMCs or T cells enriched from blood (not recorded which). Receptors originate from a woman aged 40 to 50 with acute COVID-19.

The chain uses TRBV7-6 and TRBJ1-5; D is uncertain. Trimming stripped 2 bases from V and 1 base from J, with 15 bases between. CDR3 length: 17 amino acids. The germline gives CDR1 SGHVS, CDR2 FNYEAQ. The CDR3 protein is CASSLLTGYVSNQPQHF. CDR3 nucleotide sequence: TGTGCCAGCAGCTTACTTACCGGGTACGTGAGCAATCAGCCCCAGCATTTT.

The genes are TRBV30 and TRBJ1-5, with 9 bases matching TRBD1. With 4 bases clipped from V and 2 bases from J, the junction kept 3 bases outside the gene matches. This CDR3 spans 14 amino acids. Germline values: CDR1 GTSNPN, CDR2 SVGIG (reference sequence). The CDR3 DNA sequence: TGTGCCTGGAACAGGGGGCCGGGCAATCAGCCCCAGCATTTT. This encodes CAWNRGPGNQPQHF.

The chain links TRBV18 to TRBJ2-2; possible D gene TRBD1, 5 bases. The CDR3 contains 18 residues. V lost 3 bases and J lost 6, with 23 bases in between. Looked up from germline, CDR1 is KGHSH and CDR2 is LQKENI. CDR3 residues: CASSPVYPAQGTSGELFF. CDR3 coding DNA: TGTGCCAGCTCACCGGTTTATCCGGCCCAGGGAACTTCCGGGGAGCTGTTTTTT.

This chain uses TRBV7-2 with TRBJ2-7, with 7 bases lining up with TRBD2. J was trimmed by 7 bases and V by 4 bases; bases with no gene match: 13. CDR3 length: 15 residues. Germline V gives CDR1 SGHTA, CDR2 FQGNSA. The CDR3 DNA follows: TGTGCCAGCAGCTCTCACTCCGGGACTATCAAGGAGCAGTACTTC. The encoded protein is CASSSHSGTIKEQYF.

CDR3 loop: CAWRLQGYEQYF. The DNA for the CDR3 is TGTGCCTGGAGACTACAGGGATACGAGCAGTACTTC. J is TRBJ2-7 and V is TRBV30; weak D call: TRBD1 (6 bases). The CDR3 covers 12 residues. The V end lost 3 bases, the J end lost 4 bases, and 10 bases lay between the germline ends. CDR1 and CDR2 from the germline V gene are GTSNPN and SVGIG (reference sequence).

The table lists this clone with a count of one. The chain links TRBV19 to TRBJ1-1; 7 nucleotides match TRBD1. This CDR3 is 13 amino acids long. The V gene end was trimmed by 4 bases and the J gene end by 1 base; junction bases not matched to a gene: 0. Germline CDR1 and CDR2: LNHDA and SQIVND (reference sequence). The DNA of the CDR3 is TGTGCCAGTAGTAACAGGGGGAACACTGAAGCTTTCTTT. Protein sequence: CASSNRGNTEAFF.

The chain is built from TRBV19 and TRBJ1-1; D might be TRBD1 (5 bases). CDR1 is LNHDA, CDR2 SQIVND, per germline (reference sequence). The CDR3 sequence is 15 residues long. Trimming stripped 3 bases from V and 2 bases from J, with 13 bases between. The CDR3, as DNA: TGTGCCAGTAGTATTGAGGCAGGGATAAACACTGAAGCTTTCTTT. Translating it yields CASSIEAGINTEAFF.

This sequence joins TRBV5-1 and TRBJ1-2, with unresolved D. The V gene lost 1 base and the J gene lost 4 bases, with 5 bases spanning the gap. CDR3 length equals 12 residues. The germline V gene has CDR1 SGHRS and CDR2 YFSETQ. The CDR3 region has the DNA TGCGCCAGCAGCTTGCCCGGCTATGGCTACACCTTC. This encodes CASSLPGYGYTF.

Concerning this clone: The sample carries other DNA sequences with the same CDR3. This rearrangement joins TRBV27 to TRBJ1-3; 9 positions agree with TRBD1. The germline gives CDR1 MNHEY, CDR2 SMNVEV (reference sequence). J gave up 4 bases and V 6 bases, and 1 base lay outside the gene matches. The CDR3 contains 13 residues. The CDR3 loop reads CASRTGGGNTIYF. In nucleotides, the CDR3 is TGTGCCAGCAGGACAGGGGGAGGAAACACCATATATTTT.

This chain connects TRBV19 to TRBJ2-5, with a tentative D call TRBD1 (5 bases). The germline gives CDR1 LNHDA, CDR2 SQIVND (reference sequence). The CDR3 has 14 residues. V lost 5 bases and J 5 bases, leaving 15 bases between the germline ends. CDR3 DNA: TGTGCCAGTAGTCCACCTTGGAAGGGGGAGACCCAGTACTTC. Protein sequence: CASSPPWKGETQYF.

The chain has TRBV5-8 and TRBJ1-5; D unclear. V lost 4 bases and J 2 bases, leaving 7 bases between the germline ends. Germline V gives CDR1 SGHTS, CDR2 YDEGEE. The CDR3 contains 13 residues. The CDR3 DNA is TGTGCCAGCAGCCACCCGGGCAATCAGCCCCAGCATTTT. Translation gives CASSHPGNQPQHF.

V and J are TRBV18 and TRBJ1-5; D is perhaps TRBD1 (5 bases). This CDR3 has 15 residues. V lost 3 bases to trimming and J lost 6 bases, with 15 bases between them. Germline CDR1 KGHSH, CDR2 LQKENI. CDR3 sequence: CASSPGEGRSQPQHF. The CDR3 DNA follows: TGTGCCAGCTCACCGGGGGAGGGGCGAAGTCAGCCCCAGCATTTT.

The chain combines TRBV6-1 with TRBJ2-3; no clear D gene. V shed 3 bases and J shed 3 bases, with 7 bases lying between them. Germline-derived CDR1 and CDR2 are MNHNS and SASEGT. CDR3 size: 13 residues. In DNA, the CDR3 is TGTGCCAGCAGTGACGTGGAGACAGATACGCAGTATTTT. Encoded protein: CASSDVETDTQYF.

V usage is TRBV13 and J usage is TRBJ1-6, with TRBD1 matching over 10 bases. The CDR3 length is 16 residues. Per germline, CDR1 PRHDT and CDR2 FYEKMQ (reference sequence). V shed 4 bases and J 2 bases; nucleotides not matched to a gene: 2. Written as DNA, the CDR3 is TGTGCCAGCAGCTGGACAGGGGGTACCTATAATTCACCCCTCCACTTT. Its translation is CASSWTGGTYNSPLHF.

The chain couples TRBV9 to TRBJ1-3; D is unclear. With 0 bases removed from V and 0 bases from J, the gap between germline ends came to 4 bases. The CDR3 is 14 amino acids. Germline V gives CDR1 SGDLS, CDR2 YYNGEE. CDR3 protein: CASSVGDSGNTIYF. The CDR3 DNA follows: TGTGCCAGCAGCGTAGGCGACTCTGGAAACACCATATATTTT.

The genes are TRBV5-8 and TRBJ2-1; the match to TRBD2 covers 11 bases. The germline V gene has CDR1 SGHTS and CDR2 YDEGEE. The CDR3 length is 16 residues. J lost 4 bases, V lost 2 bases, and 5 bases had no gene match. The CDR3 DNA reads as TGTGCCAGCAGCTTAATTAGCGGGGGGGCTTACAATGAGCAGTTCTTC. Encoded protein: CASSLISGGAYNEQFF.

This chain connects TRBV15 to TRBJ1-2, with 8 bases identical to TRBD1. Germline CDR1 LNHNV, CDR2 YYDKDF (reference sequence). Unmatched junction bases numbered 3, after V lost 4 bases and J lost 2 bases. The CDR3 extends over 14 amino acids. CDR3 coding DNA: TGTGCCACCAGCAAAGACAGGGGCAACTATGGCTACACCTTC. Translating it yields CATSKDRGNYGYTF.

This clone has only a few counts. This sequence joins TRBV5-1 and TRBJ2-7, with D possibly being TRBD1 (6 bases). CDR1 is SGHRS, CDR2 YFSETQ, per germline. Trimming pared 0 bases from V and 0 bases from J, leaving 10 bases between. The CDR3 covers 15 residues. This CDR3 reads CASSLATGSSYEQYF. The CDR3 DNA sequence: TGCGCCAGCAGCTTGGCAACAGGGAGCTCCTACGAGCAGTACTTC.

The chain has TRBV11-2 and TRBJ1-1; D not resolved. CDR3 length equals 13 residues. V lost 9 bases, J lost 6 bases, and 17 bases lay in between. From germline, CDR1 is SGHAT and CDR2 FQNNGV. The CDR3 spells CARGRVGWPEAFF. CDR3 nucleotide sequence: TGTGCCAGAGGGCGGGTGGGGTGGCCTGAAGCTTTCTTT.

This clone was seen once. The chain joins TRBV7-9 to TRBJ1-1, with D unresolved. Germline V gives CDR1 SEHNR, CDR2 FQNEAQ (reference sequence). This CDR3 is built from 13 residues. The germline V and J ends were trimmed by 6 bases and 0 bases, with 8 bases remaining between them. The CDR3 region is CASSFGMNTEAFF. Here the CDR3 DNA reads TGTGCCAGCAGTTTCGGTATGAACACTGAAGCTTTCTTT.

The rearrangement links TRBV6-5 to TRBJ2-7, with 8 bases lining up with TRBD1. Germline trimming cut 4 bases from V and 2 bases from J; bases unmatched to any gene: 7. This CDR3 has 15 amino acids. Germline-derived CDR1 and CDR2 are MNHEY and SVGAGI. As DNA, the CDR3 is TGTGCCAGCAGTTCAGACAGGGGATTCACCTACGAGCAGTACTTC. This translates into CASSSDRGFTYEQYF.

This CDR3 is CASSQQAKPKETQYF. In nucleotides, the CDR3 is TGTGCCAGCAGCCAGCAGGCCAAACCCAAAGAGACCCAGTACTTC. This chain uses TRBV14 with TRBJ2-5; D remains ambiguous. This CDR3 region has 15 residues. The V and J ends lost 3 bases and 3 bases respectively, with 14 bases between them. Germline assignment: CDR1 SGHDN and CDR2 FVKESK.

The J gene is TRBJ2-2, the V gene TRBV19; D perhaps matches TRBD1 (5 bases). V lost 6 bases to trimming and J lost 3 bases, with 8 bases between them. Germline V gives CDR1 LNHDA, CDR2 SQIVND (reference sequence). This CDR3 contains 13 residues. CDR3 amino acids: CASSRQYTGELFF. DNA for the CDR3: TGTGCCAGTAGCAGACAGTACACCGGGGAGCTGTTTTTT.

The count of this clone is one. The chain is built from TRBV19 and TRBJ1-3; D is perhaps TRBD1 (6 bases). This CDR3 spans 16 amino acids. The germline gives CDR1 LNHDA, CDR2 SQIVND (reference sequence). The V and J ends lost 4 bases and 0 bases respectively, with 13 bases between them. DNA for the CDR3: TGTGCCAGTAGTACCCCCGGCAGGGGCTCTGGAAACACCATATATTTT. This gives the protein CASSTPGRGSGNTIYF. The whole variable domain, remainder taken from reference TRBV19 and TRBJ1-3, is DGGITQSPKYLFRKEGQNVTLSCEQNLNHDAMYWYRQDPGQGLRLIYYSQIVNDFQKGDIAEGYSVSREKKESFPLTVTSAQKNPTAFYLCASSTPGRGSGNTIYFGEGSWLTVV.

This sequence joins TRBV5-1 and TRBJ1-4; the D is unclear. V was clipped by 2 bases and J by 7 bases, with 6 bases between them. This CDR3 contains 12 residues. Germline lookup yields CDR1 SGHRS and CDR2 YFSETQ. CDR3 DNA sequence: TGCGCCAGCAGCTTTGAGGGTGAAAAACTGTTTTTT. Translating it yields CASSFEGEKLFF. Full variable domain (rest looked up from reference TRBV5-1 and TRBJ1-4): KAGVTQTPRYLIKTRGQQVTLSCSPISGHRSVSWYQQTPGQGLQFLFEYFSETQRNKGNFPGRFSGRQFSNSRSEMNVSTLELGDSALYLCASSFEGEKLFFGSGTQLSVL.

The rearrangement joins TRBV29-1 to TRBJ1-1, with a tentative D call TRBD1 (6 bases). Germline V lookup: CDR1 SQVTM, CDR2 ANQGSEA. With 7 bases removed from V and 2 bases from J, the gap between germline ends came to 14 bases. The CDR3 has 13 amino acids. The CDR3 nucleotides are TGCAGCGGCCGACAGGACCTAAACACTGAAGCTTTCTTT. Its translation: CSGRQDLNTEAFF. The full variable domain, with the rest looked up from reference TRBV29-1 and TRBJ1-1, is SAVISQKPSRDICQRGTSLTIQCQVDSQVTMMFWYRQQPGQSLTLIATANQGSEATYESGFVIDKFPISRPNLTFSTLTVSNMSPEDSSIYLCSGRQDLNTEAFFGQGTRLTVV.

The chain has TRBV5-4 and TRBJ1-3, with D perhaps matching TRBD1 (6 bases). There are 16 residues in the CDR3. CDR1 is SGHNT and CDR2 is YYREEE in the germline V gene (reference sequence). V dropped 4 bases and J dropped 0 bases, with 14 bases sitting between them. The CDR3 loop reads CASSRGDIRSGNTIYF. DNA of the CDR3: TGTGCCAGCAGCCGGGGGGACATCCGCTCTGGAAACACCATATATTTT.

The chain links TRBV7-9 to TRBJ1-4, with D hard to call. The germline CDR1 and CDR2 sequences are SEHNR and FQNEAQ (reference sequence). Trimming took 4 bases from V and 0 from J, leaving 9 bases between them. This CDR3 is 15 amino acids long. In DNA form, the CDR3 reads TGTGCCAGCAGCTCCGCAAGAGCAACTAATGAAAAACTGTTTTTT. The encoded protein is CASSSARATNEKLFF.

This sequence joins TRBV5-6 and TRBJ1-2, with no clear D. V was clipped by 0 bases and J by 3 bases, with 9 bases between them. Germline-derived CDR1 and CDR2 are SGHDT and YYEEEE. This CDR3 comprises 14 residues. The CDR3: CASSLVRLYYGYTF. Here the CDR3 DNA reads TGTGCCAGCAGCTTGGTGAGACTATACTATGGCTACACCTTC.